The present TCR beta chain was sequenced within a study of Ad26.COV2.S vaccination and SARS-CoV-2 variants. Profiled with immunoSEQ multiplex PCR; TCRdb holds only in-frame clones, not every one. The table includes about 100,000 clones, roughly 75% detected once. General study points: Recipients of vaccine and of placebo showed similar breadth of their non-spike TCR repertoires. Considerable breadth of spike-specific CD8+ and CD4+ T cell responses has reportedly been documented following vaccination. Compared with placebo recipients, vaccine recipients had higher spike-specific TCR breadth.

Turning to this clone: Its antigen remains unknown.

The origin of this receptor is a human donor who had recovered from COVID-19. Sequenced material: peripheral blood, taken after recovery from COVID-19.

The CDR3 bases are TGTGCCAGCAGTGAGGGGGCCTTCTACGAGCAGTACTTC. It specifies CASSEGAFYEQYF. This rearrangement joins TRBV6-1 to TRBJ2-7; TRBD1 is a possible D gene (6 bases). The V gene lost 3 bases and the J gene lost 3 bases, with 9 bases spanning the gap. In germline, CDR1 is MNHNS, CDR2 SASEGT. The CDR3 totals 13 residues.